The clone carrying this TCR beta chain was counted a few times. This sample was included in a study of blood T cells in healthy people across ages. Primed by a sample-barcoded 5' primer and a J-beta primer mix, a second PCR proceeded for about 6 to 12 cycles. TCRdb re-called the 5' RACE reads through MiXCR, storing one row per CDR3 protein. The sample gives 1 million to 1.2 million distinct CDR3 sequences, 35% to 45% of which show up once; roughly 14% is in the top ten. Sequencing was carried out using blood. This receptor was identified in a man aged 18 to 35 in good health.

In DNA form, the CDR3 reads TGTGCCAGCAGTTACTCGATATCGGGTGAAGCTTTCTTT. This translates into CASSYSISGEAFF. The chain carries TRBV6-2 or TRBV6-3 and TRBJ1-1; D call uncertain. CDR1 and CDR2 (germline): MNHEY, SVGEGT. The CDR3 length is 13 residues. V was shortened by 0 bases and J by 7 bases, with 9 bases between the two germline ends.